This TCR beta chain was captured by sequencing in a study of T cells in Graves' hyperthyroidism and ophthalmopathy (dated by TCRdb to about 2019). Concerning the study at large: Peripheral blood was collected at initial diagnosis, before any treatment. TCR V-J signatures able to tell the groups apart were searched for in a discovery cohort of around 95 patients, of whom fewer than 45 had Graves' ophthalmopathy and roughly 58 had stable Graves' hyperthyroidism. Whether ophthalmopathy could be predicted prospectively was tested in an independent validation cohort made up of roughly 20 hyperthyroidism patients plus 17 patients who later progressed to ophthalmopathy. For training and testing, the roughly 93 patients in the discovery cohort were randomly divided in a 7:3 ratio. The study also compared thyroid tissue and blood T-cell repertoires from five or six Graves' hyperthyroidism patients. Once sampling was done, hyperthyroidism patients were given methimazole at a starting dose of 30 mg daily, whereas ophthalmopathy patients were given high-dose intravenous methylprednisolone. According to the paper, TCR Vbeta CDR3 sequencing was carried out on 135 peripheral blood samples, which came from 40 to 45 ophthalmopathy, about 75 hyperthyroidism and roughly 17 progressor patients.

Overall study results and their limits: Most expanded thyroid clonotypes (frequency above 0.001) were also found in blood, which suggests that blood repertoires may mirror thyroid immune responses. In validation, progression to ophthalmopathy was predicted by the model with 70.59% sensitivity and about 72% specificity, a median of approximately 7.1 months before onset. Sample size was not statistically predetermined, and blinding of investigators to group allocation was not performed. In cross-validation, a model built on a 13 V-J signature told ophthalmopathy apart from stable hyperthyroidism with approximately 91% sensitivity and around 84% specificity, and in testing the same model reached 80%/75%.

The TCR beta CDR3 regions were amplified from RNA transcripts. The TCR CDR3 was subjected to a first round of RT-PCR using the HTBI primer set and the Qiagen OneStep RT-PCR kit. Libraries were constructed in a second round of multiplex PCR, after which size selection and purification were performed. Libraries were sequenced paired-end with 100 bp reads on an Illumina HiSeq2000. The study's own analysis went as follows. Raw data were processed with SOAPnuke, discarding reads with adapters, uncalled bases, mean Phred below 15, or no exact constant-primer or identifier match. High-quality paired reads were merged using COPE v1.2.5, and each unique nucleotide sequence was defined as a clonotype. Clonotypes were aligned to IMGT TRBV, TRBD and TRBJ reference segments using MiTCR v1.1. The analysis included only V-J combinations with a frequency above 0.0001, which together covered more than 98% of the repertoires. A TCS score was defined as the ratio between F50 (clonal expansion) and ExV (chaos), using BLOSUM62-based TCRdist between CDR3 peptides within each V-J. Welch's t-statistics and random forest reduced approximately 520 V-J features to 13, which were used in a naive Bayes classifier (R e1071). TCRdb trimmed the raw reads at Q25, called clones with MiXCR and kept productive beta chains. Each CDR3 protein gets just one entry, which takes the most common genes and DNA from the rows behind it. The V and J calls here are based on TCRdb, not the publication. This sample lists around 620,000 distinct CDR3 sequences; around 15% were detected once. The top ten clonotypes cover less than 4.5% of the sample.

CDR1 is given as SGHVS and CDR2 as FQNEAQ, both from the germline V gene. V and J are truncated by 4 bases and 9 bases respectively, leaving an intervening sequence of 25 bases. The CDR3 holds 17 amino acids from the cysteine to the phenylalanine. The kept DNA is CDR3 alone, 51 bases in frame from the first base. This clonotype came up a few times. This receptor's antigen is unknown. No base quality values were provided; no much bigger clone lies one nucleotide off. Stable Graves' hyperthyroidism was defined as no progression to ophthalmopathy during 18 months of follow-up. Hyperthyroidism patients were newly diagnosed, with disease duration under 2 months, and aged 18 to 65 years. Any patient with an uncontrolled infection, another autoimmune disease, pregnancy or lactation was excluded. Diagnoses relied on clinical symptoms, serum thyroxine and TRAb, thyroid ultrasound and orbital computed tomography. PBMCs were separated from 10 ml of fresh peripheral blood using Ficoll-Paque density gradient centrifugation. Trizol reagent was used to extract total RNA, and RNA quality was then checked on an Agilent 2100 Bioanalyzer.

The sequence was collected from a woman aged 25 to 45 with Graves' hyperthyroidism. Input material: blood. The sequence joins TRBV7-8 to TRBJ2-1, with TRBD2 tentatively as D gene (6 bases match). In nucleotides, the sequence is TGTGCCAGCAGCTCAGCGGGTTCGGTGGGGTGGGTCCGTGAGCAGTTCTTC. Translated, it gives CASSSAGSVGWVREQFF.